The T cell receptor (beta chain) under discussion was sequenced for a study of prognosis after radiotherapy for stage I lung cancer. In the study overall: The study enrolled approximately 13 men and roughly 6 women as patients, aged 53 to 84 with a median of nearly 75 years.

Trimming removed 5 bases at V and 4 bases at J, with 11 bases between. From germline, CDR1 is SEHNR and CDR2 FQNEAQ (reference sequence). There are 14 residues in the CDR3. Genomic DNA was subjected to two-round multiplex PCR for amplification of TCR beta CDR3. Gene-specific TRBV and TRBJ primers were used in PCR round one. TCRdb independently ran MiXCR on the multiplex PCR reads; one entry per CDR3 protein. Of around 18,000 distinct CDR3 sequences in the sample, 25% to 30% were seen once. A note on this clonotype: What it binds is not known. A far larger clone is just one base off, so this is likely a read error.

Overall study results and limits: Where distant metastases developed, patients had lower Shannon entropy after stereotactic body radiation therapy. Reportedly, metastasis status was linked to differences in TRBV and TRBJ usage frequencies.

This TCR came from a donor over 45 with non-small cell lung cancer. The chain has TRBV7-9 and TRBJ2-2; D unclear. Source: PBMCs, taken before or after stereotactic body radiation therapy (not recorded which). The CDR3 region has the DNA TGTGCCAGCAGCAAAGGATCTGGCACCGGGGAGCTGTTTTTT. Translating gives CASSKGSGTGELFF.